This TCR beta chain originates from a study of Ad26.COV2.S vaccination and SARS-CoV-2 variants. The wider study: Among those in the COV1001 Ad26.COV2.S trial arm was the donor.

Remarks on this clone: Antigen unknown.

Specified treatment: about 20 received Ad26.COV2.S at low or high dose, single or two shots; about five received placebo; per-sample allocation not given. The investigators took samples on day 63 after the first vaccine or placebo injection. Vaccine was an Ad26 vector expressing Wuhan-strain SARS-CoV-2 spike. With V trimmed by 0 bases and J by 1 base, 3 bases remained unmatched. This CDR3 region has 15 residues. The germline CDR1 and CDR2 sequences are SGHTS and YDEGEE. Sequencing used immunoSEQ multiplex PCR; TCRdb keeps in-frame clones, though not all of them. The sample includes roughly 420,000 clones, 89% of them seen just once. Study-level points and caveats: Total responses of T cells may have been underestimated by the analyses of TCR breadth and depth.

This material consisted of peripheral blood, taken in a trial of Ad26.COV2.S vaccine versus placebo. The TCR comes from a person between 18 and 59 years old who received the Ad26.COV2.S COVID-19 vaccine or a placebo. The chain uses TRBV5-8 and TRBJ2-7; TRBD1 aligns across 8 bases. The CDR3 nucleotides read TGTGCCAGCAGCTTGGCCGGGACAGGTTCCTACGAGCAGTACTTC. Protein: CASSLAGTGSYEQYF.